Each of the 18 T cell receptor beta chains below was sequenced from the same sample in a study of neurological immune-mediated disorders. Each CDR3 protein is one row after TCRdb ran MiXCR on the 5' RACE reads. Among under 100,000 distinct CDR3 sequences, about 4.5% were seen once, and the ten largest hold approximately 5.8%. The time point is: longitudinal time-point 3. Source material: PBMCs. These receptors were taken from a woman aged 55 to 70 with multiple sclerosis.

This clonotype was counted at least ten times. The rearrangement links TRBV7-9 to TRBJ1-6; TRBD1 matches 7 bases. J was trimmed by 10 bases and V by 2 bases; bases with no gene match: 5. The CDR3 length is 14 residues. Germline V gene lookup returns CDR1 SEHNR and CDR2 FQNEAQ (reference sequence). The CDR3 loop is CASSLRQGGSPLHF. The CDR3 DNA is TGTGCCAGCAGCTTAAGACAGGGAGGGTCACCCCTCCACTTT. The whole variable domain, filled in from reference TRBV7-9 and TRBJ1-6, reads DTGVSQNPRHKITKRGQNVTFRCDPISEHNRLYWYRQTLGQGPEFLTYFQNEAQLEKSRLLSDRFSAERPKGSFSTLEIQRTEQGDSAMYLCASSLRQGGSPLHFGNGTRLTVT.

This clonotype was picked up many times. This chain links TRBV11-2 with TRBJ2-5; TRBD1 or TRBD2 may be the D gene (5 bases each). The V gene's germline CDR1 is SGHAT and CDR2 FQNNGV. The CDR3 is made up of 14 amino acids. Trimming shortened V by 5 bases and J by 2 bases, and 12 bases separated the two germline ends. The CDR3 sequence: CASSAGTVQETQYF. CDR3 nucleotides: TGTGCCAGCAGCGCCGGGACCGTTCAAGAGACCCAGTACTTC.

This clonotype was recorded many times. This chain joins TRBV6-5 and TRBJ1-1; the D gene is possibly TRBD1 (6 bases). Trimming took 10 bases from V and 4 from J, leaving 16 bases between them. Germline V gene sequence: CDR1 MNHEY, CDR2 SVGAGI. The CDR3 is made up of 13 amino acids. The CDR3 region is CATSRQVGTEAFF. The CDR3 nucleotides read TGTGCCACCTCGCGACAGGTTGGCACTGAAGCTTTCTTT.

This clonotype was counted at least ten times. The V call is TRBV5-1, the J call TRBJ2-7, with D perhaps matching TRBD2 (5 bases). This CDR3 region has 15 residues. Germline assignment: CDR1 SGHRS and CDR2 YFSETQ. V was pared by 0 bases and J by 3 bases, with 13 bases between. CDR3 nucleotide sequence: TGCGCCAGCAGCTTGGATGTTGGAGGCTACTACGAGCAGTACTTC. This sequence encodes CASSLDVGGYYEQYF.

This clonotype was seen at least ten times. The chain employs TRBV11-2 and TRBJ1-6; the D is unclear. CDR1 is SGHAT, CDR2 FQNNGV, per germline. The CDR3 length is 15 residues. V gave up 5 bases and J gave up 7 bases, with 15 bases separating them. In nucleotides, the CDR3 is TGTGCCAGCAGCCTTTTAAAGTTGGGGAATTCACCCCTCCACTTT. Amino acid sequence: CASSLLKLGNSPLHF.

This clonotype was seen repeatedly, ten times or more. V gene TRBV7-2 combines with J gene TRBJ2-3; weak D call: TRBD2 (5 bases). Germline V gives CDR1 SGHTA, CDR2 FQGNSA. The ends were cut back, 2 bases at V and 2 bases at J, with 11 bases in the middle. CDR3 size: 15 residues. CDR3 sequence: CASSLRGLVTDTQYF. The CDR3 DNA sequence: TGTGCCAGCAGCTTACGCGGACTCGTCACAGATACGCAGTATTTT.

This clonotype was observed many times. The chain recombines TRBV15 with TRBJ1-2; TRBD1 matches 7 bases. The CDR3 has 18 residues. CDR1 LNHNV and CDR2 YYDKDF come from the germline V gene (reference sequence). V gave up 4 bases and J gave up 2 bases; unmatched junction bases: 16. For the CDR3, the DNA is TGTGCCACCAGCAATCGTCTAGACAATGACAGGGAGAACTATGGCTACACCTTC. It is translated as CATSNRLDNDRENYGYTF.

This clonotype was counted ten times or more. The J gene is TRBJ2-4, the V gene TRBV4-2; TRBD1 matches 7 bases. The CDR3 length is 16 residues. Germline CDR1 is LGHNA and CDR2 is YNFKEQ. V shed 0 bases and J 3 bases; nucleotides not matched to a gene: 5. In nucleotides, the CDR3 is TGTGCCAGCAGCCAAGATTTGGCAGGGGGCAAAAACATTCAGTACTTC. It encodes CASSQDLAGGKNIQYF.

This clonotype was counted ten times or more. The chain links TRBV3-1 to TRBJ2-1; 7 bases match TRBD2. The CDR3 loop spans 18 amino acids. V lost 0 bases to trimming and J lost 0 bases; unmatched junction nucleotides: 8. CDR1 is LGHDT, CDR2 YNNKEL, per germline (reference sequence). The CDR3 region has the DNA TGTGCCAGCAGCCAAGATATGGGACTATCTAGCTCCTACAATGAGCAGTTCTTC. It translates to CASSQDMGLSSSYNEQFF.

This clonotype was detected a few times. The DNA of the CDR3 is TGTGCCAGCCAAAGAGGTTCCTACAATGAGCAGTTCTTC. It codes for CASQRGSYNEQFF. V gene TRBV6-5 combines with J gene TRBJ2-1; D not certain. CDR3 length equals 13 residues. Trimming shortened V by 8 bases and J by 1 base, and 9 bases separated the two germline ends. Germline CDR1 and CDR2: MNHEY and SVGAGI.

There are many counts of this clonotype. The chain combines TRBV12-3 or TRBV12-4 with TRBJ1-3; 8 bases align to TRBD1. The V gene end was trimmed by 1 base and the J gene end by 4 bases; junction bases not matched to a gene: 9. The CDR3 is made up of 17 amino acids. This chain's CDR3 is CASSLDYDRGLGNTIYF. DNA of the CDR3: TGTGCCAGCAGTTTAGATTACGACAGGGGATTGGGAAACACCATATATTTT.

In its sample, this clonotype was seen many times. V gene TRBV20-1 combines with J gene TRBJ2-5; 11 bases agree with TRBD2. This CDR3 comprises 14 residues. V shed 5 bases, J shed 6 bases, and the junction held 8 bases outside the gene matches. Per germline, CDR1 DFQATT and CDR2 SNEGSKA (reference sequence). The CDR3 DNA follows: TGCAGTGCTGTAGAGGCTAGCGGGGGGAAGACCCAGTACTTC. Translated: CSAVEASGGKTQYF.

This clonotype was detected ten times or more. The chain carries TRBV7-2 and TRBJ2-5; 8 nucleotides agree with TRBD1. The CDR3 has 15 residues. The V segment lost 2 bases and the J segment 5 bases; nucleotides outside the gene matches: 7. Germline loops: CDR1 SGHTA, CDR2 FQGNSA. CDR3 nucleotide sequence: TGTGCCAGCAGCTTACCCTCAGGGGGCAGGGAGACCCAGTACTTC. Translating it yields CASSLPSGGRETQYF. The entire variable domain, with the rest obtained from reference TRBV7-2 and TRBJ2-5, is as follows: GAGVSQSPSNKVTEKGKDVELRCDPISGHTALYWYRQSLGQGLEFLIYFQGNSAPDKSGLPSDRFSAERTGGSVSTLTIQRTQQEDSAVYLCASSLPSGGRETQYFGPGTRLLVL.

This clonotype was found many times. This chain connects TRBV12-3 or TRBV12-4 to TRBJ2-5; D ambiguous. CDR3 size: 15 residues. Trimming cost V 3 bases and J 3 bases, with 14 bases left between them. This CDR3 is CASSFWAKVEETQYF. In DNA, the CDR3 is TGTGCCAGCAGTTTTTGGGCTAAAGTTGAAGAGACCCAGTACTTC.

Many counts were recorded for this clonotype. The chain has TRBV29-1 and TRBJ2-7, with 8 bases lining up with TRBD2. The length of the CDR3 is 17 residues. Germline values: CDR1 SQVTM, CDR2 ANQGSEA. The junction had 20 bases not matched to a gene; V was cut back by 7 bases and J by 3 bases. The CDR3 reads CSARGGTSAGNLYEQYF. CDR3 DNA sequence: TGCAGCGCCCGAGGCGGGACTAGTGCAGGCAACCTCTACGAGCAGTACTTC.

This clonotype was counted at least ten times. The chain links TRBV2 to TRBJ2-2, with 7 bases that match TRBD2. The germline V gene has CDR1 SNHLY and CDR2 FYNNEI. J lost 4 bases, V lost 8 bases, and 10 bases had no gene match. This CDR3 comprises 15 residues. Here the CDR3 DNA reads TGTGCCAGCCTCCCCTCGGGACTAACCACCGGGGAGCTGTTTTTT. Protein product: CASLPSGLTTGELFF.

The table lists this clonotype with many counts. The genes are TRBV20-1 and TRBJ2-2, with 9 bases identical to TRBD2. CDR1 is DFQATT and CDR2 is SNEGSKA in the germline V gene (reference sequence). The ends lost 4 bases at V and 3 bases at J; junction bases unmatched: 6. The CDR3 is 15 residues long. The chain's CDR3 is CSATLRLADTGELFF. CDR3 DNA sequence: TGCAGTGCTACTCTCAGACTAGCGGACACCGGGGAGCTGTTTTTT.

This clonotype came up many times. This sequence joins TRBV7-8 and TRBJ2-3, with 10 bases matching TRBD1. The CDR3 sequence is 14 residues long. The germline CDR1 and CDR2 sequences are SGHVS and FQNEAQ. With V trimmed by 5 bases and J by 4 bases, 3 bases remained unmatched. The CDR3 here is CASSRDRGPDTQYF. CDR3 DNA: TGTGCCAGCAGCCGGGACAGGGGTCCAGATACGCAGTATTTT.